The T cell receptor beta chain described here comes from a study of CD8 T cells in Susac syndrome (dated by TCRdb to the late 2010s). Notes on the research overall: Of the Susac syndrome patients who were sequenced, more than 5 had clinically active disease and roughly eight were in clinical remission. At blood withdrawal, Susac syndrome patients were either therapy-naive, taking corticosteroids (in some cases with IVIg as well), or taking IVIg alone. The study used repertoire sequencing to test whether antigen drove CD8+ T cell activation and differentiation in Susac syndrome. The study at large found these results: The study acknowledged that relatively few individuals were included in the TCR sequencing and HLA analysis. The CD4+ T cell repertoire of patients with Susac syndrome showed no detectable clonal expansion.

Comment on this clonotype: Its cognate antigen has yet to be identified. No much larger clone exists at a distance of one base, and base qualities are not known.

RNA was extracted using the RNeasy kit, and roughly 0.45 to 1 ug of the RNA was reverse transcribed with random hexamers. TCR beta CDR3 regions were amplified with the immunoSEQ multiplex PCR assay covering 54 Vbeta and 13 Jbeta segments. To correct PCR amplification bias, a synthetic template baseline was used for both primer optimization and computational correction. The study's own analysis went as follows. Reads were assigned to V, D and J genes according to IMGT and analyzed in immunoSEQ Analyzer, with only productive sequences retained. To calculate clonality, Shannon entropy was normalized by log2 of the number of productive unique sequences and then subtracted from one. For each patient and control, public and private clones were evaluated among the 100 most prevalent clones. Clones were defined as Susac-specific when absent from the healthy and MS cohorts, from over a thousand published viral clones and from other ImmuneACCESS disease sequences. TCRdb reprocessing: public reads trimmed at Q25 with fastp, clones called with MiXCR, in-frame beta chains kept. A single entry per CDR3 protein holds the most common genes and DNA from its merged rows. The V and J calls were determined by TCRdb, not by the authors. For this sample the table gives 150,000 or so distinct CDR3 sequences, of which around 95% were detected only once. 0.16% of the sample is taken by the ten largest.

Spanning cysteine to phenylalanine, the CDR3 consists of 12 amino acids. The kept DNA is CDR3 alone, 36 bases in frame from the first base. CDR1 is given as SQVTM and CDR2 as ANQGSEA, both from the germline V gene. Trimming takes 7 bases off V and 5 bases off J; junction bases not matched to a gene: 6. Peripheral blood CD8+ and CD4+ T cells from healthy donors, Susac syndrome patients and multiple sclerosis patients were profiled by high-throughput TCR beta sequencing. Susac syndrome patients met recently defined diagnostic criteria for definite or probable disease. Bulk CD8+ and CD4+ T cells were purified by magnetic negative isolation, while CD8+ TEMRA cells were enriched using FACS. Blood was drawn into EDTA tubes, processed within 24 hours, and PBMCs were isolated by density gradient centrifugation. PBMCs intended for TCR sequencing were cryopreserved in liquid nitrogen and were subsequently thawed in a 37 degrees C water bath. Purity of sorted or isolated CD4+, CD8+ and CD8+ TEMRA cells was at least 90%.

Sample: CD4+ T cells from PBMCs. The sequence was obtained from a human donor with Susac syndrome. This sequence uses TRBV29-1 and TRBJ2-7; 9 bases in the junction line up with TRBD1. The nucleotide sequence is TGCAGCGCCGGGACAGGGTTCAACGAGCAGTACTTC. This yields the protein CSAGTGFNEQYF.